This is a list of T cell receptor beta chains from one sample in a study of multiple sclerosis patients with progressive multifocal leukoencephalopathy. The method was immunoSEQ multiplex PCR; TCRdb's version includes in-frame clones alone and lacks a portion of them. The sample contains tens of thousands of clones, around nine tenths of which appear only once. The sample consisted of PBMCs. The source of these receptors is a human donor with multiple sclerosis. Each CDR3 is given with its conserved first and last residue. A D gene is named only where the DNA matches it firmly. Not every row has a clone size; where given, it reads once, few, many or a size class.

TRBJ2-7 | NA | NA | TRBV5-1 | TGCGCCAGCAGCGGCCTAGCAGTCTACGAGCAGTACTTC | CASSGLAVYEQYF
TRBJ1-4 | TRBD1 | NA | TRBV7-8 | TGTGCCAGCAGCACCCGGACAGGGGGGAATGAAAAACTGTTTTTT | CASSTRTGGNEKLFF
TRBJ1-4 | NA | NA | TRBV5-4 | TGTGCCAGCAGCCGGGGAGGGGCCTCTGGTAATGAAAAACTGTTTTTT | CASSRGGASGNEKLFF
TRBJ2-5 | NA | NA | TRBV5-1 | TGCGCCAGCAGCTCACTAGAGAAAGAGACCCAGTACTTC | CASSSLEKETQYF
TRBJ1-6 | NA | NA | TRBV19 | TGTGCCAGTAGCCTTGGGGGGAGTGGATCACCCCTCCACTTT | CASSLGGSGSPLHF
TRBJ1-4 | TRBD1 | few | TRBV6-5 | TGTGCCAGCAGGGGACAGGGGTGGAATGAAAAACTGTTTTTT | CASRGQGWNEKLFF
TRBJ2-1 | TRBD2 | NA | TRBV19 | TGTGCCAGTGGACTAGCGGGAGGGTACAATGAGCAGTTCTTC | CASGLAGGYNEQFF
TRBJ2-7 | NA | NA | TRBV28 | TGTGCCAGCAGTTTAGCGTGGGGAGAGCAGTACTTC | CASSLAWGEQYF
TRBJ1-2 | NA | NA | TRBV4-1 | TGCGCCAGCAGCCAGTCGCCCTCTTTCGGAGGGGGCTACACCTTC | CASSQSPSFGGGYTF
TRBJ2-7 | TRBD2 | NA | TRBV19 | TGTGCCGGGGGACCGGGACTAGCGGGAGAAGGATCCTACGAGCAGTACTTC | CAGGPGLAGEGSYEQYF
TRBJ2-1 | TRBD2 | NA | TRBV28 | TGTGCCAGCAGTCCGATGATAGCGGGAGAAAGAAATGAGCAGTTCTTC | CASSPMIAGERNEQFF
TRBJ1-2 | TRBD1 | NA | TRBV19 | TGTGCCAGTAGTATCGGGACAGGGACGACGGGTGGCTACACCTTC | CASSIGTGTTGGYTF
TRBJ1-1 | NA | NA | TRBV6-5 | TGTGCCAGCAGTTACTCGAACGTGAACACTGAAGCTTTCTTT | CASSYSNVNTEAFF
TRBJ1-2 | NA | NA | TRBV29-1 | TGCAGCGTGGGGGTGGGACGGACCTATGGCTACACCTTC | CSVGVGRTYGYTF
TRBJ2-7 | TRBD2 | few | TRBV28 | TGTGCCAGCAGTACATACCGGGGGAGCGGGAGGATACGCGAGCAGTACTTC | CASSTYRGSGRIREQYF
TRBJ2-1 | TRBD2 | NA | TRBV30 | TGTGCCTGGAGTCGGGCTAGCGGGAGTTACAATGAGCAGTTCTTC | CAWSRASGSYNEQFF
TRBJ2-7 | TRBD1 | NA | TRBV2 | TGTGCCAGCAGTCCCAGATCCAGGGGGCCCTACGAGCAGTACTTC | CASSPRSRGPYEQYF
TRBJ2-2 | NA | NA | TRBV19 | TGTGCCAGTAGGTTGGGGGCCGGGACACCAAACACCGGGGAGCTGTTTTTT | CASRLGAGTPNTGELFF
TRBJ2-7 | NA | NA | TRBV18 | TGTGCCAGCTCACAACTCAGGGATATGAGCGAGCAGTACTTC | CASSQLRDMSEQYF
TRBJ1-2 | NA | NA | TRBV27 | TGTGCCAGCAGTACGGCCCTATCCCCTAACTATGGCTACACCTTC | CASSTALSPNYGYTF
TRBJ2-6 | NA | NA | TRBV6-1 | TGTGCCAGCAGTGAAGACCTGGGTACTGGGGCCAACGTCCTGACTTTC | CASSEDLGTGANVLTF
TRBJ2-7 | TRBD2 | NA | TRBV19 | TGTGCCAGTAGTATAGGCCGCACTAGCGGGAGATCCCACGAGCAGTACTTC | CASSIGRTSGRSHEQYF
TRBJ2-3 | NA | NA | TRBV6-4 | TGTGCCAGCAGTGCGGGAGAGGGGAATACGCAGTATTTT | CASSAGEGNTQYF
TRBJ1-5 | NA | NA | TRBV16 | TGTGCCAGCAGCCTAGGGGGGGTTCCCCAGCATTTT | CASSLGGVPQHF